This T cell receptor (beta chain) was sequenced for a study of shared clonotypes between healthy human individuals. Overall study: Those who served as donors were a couple of women and three men between the ages of 18 and 49. The study, taken as a whole, reports: Relative to their counterparts shared across all four donors, non-shared clonotypes exhibited diminished generation probabilities.

The CDR3 covers 15 residues. CDR1 and CDR2 from the germline V gene are MNHEY and SVGAGI. Trimming pared 6 bases from V and 0 bases from J, leaving 15 bases between. As for this clone: The antigen is undetermined.

The protocol was immunoSEQ multiplex PCR, while the TCRdb copy is restricted to in-frame clones and leaves out a portion. This table holds approximately 710,000 clones, around 91% found once. What was sequenced was memory CD8+ T cells from PBMCs. Regarding subset: CD45RO+ cells pooled with CCR7-negative TemRA cells. The receptor was derived from a young man in good health. Some clones in this sample may be carry-over from other donors' samples. The J gene is TRBJ2-7, the V gene TRBV6-5; a weak D match, TRBD2 (6 bases). This CDR3 reads CASSVIAESSYEQYF. CDR3 nucleotides: TGTGCCAGCAGCGTCATAGCGGAGAGCTCCTACGAGCAGTACTTC.